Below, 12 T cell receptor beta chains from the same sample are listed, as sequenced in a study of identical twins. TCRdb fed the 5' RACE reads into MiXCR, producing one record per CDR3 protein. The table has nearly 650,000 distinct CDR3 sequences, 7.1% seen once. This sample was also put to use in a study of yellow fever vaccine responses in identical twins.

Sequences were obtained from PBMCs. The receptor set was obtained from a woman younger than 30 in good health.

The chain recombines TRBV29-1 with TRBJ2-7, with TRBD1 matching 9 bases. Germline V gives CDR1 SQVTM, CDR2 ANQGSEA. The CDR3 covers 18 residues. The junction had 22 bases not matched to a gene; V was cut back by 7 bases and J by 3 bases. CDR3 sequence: CSASLRDRVRSGYYEQYF. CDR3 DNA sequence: TGCAGCGCCTCACTCCGGGACAGGGTGCGTTCTGGGTACTACGAGCAGTACTTC.

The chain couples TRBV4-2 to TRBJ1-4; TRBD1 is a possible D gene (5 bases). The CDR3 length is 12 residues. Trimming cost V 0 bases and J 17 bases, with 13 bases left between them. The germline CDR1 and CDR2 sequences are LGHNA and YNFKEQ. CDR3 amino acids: CASSQDRGTRFF. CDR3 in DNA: TGTGCCAGCAGCCAAGATCGTGGGACCAGATTTTTT.

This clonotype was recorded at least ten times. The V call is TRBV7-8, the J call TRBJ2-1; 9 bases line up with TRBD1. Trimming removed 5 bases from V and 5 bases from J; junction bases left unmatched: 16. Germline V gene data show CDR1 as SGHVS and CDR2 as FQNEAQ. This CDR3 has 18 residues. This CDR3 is CASSPSRDRAPINNEQFF. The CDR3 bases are TGTGCCAGCAGCCCCTCCCGGGACAGGGCCCCGATTAACAATGAGCAGTTCTTC.

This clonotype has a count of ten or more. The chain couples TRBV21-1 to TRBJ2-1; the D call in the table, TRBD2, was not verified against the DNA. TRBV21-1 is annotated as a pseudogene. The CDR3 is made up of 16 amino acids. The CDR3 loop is CASISRADSSYNEQFF. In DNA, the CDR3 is TGTGCCAGCATTAGTAGAGCGGATAGCTCCTACAATGAGCAGTTCTTC.

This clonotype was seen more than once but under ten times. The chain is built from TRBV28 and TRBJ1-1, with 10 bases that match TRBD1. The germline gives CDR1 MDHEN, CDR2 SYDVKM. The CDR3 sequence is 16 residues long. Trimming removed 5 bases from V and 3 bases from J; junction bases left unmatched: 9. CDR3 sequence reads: CASSPVLGTGDTEAFF. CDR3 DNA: TGTGCCAGCAGTCCCGTACTCGGGACAGGGGACACTGAAGCTTTCTTT.

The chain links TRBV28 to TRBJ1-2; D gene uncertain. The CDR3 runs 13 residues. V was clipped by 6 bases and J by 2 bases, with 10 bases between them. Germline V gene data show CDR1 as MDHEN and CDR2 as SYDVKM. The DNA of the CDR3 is TGTGCCAGCAGGCCCCAGACCAACTATGGCTACACCTTC. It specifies CASRPQTNYGYTF.

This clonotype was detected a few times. DNA for the CDR3: TGCAGCGTTGATCTGATAGGAGGCACTGAAGCTTTCTTT. It specifies CSVDLIGGTEAFF. The V and J genes are TRBV29-1 and TRBJ1-1; D unclear. Germline CDR1 reads SQVTM; CDR2 reads ANQGSEA. CDR3 length: 13 residues. The V end lost 3 bases, the J end lost 4 bases, and 12 bases lay between the germline ends.

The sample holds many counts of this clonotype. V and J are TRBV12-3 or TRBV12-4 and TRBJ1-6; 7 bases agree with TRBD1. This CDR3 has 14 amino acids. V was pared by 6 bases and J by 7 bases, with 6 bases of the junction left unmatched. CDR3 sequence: CASSPRGSNSPLHF. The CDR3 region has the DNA TGTGCCAGCAGCCCCAGGGGGTCCAATTCACCCCTCCACTTT.

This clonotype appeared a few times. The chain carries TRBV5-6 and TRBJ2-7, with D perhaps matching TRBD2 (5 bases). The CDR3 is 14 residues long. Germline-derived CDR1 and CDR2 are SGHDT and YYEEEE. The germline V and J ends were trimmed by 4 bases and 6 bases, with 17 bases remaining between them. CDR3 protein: CASSGGSKRSEQYF. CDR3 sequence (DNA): TGTGCCAGCAGCGGAGGCTCAAAGCGTTCCGAGCAGTACTTC.

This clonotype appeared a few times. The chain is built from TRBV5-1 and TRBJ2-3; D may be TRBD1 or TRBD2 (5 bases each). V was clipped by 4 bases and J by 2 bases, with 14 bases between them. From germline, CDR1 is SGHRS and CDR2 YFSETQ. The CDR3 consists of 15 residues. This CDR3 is CASSIGDLNTDTQYF. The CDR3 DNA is TGCGCCAGCAGCATAGGGGACCTAAACACAGATACGCAGTATTTT. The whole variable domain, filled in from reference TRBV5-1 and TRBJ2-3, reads KAGVTQTPRYLIKTRGQQVTLSCSPISGHRSVSWYQQTPGQGLQFLFEYFSETQRNKGNFPGRFSGRQFSNSRSEMNVSTLELGDSALYLCASSIGDLNTDTQYFGPGTRLTVL.

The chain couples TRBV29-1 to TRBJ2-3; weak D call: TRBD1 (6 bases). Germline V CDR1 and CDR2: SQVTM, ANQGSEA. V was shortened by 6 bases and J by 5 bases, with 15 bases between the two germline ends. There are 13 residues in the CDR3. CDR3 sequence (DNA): TGCAGCGTACTAACAGGGAAAAGAGATACGCAGTATTTT. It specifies CSVLTGKRDTQYF.

CDR3 loop: CASSLVGGAGETQYF. In DNA, the CDR3 is TGTGCCAGCAGCTTAGTTGGGGGGGCGGGGGAGACCCAGTACTTC. The genes are TRBV11-2 and TRBJ2-5; TRBD2 is a possible D gene (7 bases). Germline loops: CDR1 SGHAT, CDR2 FQNNGV. The CDR3 has 15 amino acids. V lost 1 base, J lost 5 bases, and 14 bases lay in between.